Sequencing of this T cell receptor beta chain was carried out in a study of blood T cell repertoires in COVID-19. Study details: Sources were T cells, B-cell-depleted T cells, or PBMCs; the material itself was cDNA or gDNA.

Source study methods: How many nucleated cells were present was estimated from reference gene primer amplification. Measured with immunoSEQ multiplex PCR; TCRdb has only the in-frame clones, and not every one. For V, J and clone size, that table is used; D and trimming come from the DNA. The top ten clones hold around 6.6% of a sample with 120,000 or so clones, about 83% of them seen once. The V segment lost 4 bases and the J segment 5 bases; nucleotides outside the gene matches: 6. Germline CDR1 and CDR2: SGDLS and YYNGEE. The CDR3 has 14 residues. This sequence was found in a man aged 65 to 85 with acute or convalescent COVID-19. The chain combines TRBV9 with TRBJ2-3; 8 positions agree with TRBD2. The specimen was peripheral blood. The CDR3 loop is CASSISGVIDTQYF. The CDR3 nucleotides read TGTGCCAGCAGCATTAGCGGGGTTATAGATACGCAGTATTTT.